Shown below are 14 T cell receptor beta chains from a single sample sequenced in a study of regulatory T cells in long-lasting Graves disease. Time point here: newly diagnosed GD, antithyroid drugs for less than 3 months. The TCR library was made from RNA that had been extracted from PBMCs in TRIzol. Relying on iRepertoire HTBI primers and Arm-PCR of CDR3 regions, the team built TCR beta libraries. TCRdb passed the multiplex PCR reads through MiXCR, listing each CDR3 protein once. Seen here are hundreds of thousands of distinct CDR3 sequences, approximately 12% observed once, and the top ten hold 8% to 10%. The sample was also linked to a second study, of T cells in Graves' hyperthyroidism and ophthalmopathy.

The sequencing here drew on peripheral blood mononuclear cells (PBMCs), taken at new diagnosis, from a patient treated with antithyroid drugs. The receptor source for this set is a woman in her twenties or thirties with Graves disease.

This clonotype has a count of ten or more. V is TRBV7-2 and J is TRBJ2-1, with 14 bases aligning to TRBD2. This CDR3 spans 18 amino acids. The V segment lost 2 bases and the J segment 7 bases; nucleotides outside the gene matches: 10. CDR1 SGHTA and CDR2 FQGNSA come from the germline V gene. The CDR3 loop is CASSLWKGLAGEGNEQFF. The CDR3, as DNA: TGTGCCAGCAGCTTATGGAAGGGACTAGCGGGAGAAGGAAATGAGCAGTTCTTC.

This clonotype was observed many times. This sequence joins TRBV28 and TRBJ1-4; D uncertain. V was cut by 5 bases and J by 5 bases, with 18 bases left in between. Germline values: CDR1 MDHEN, CDR2 SYDVKM. The CDR3 runs 16 residues. The CDR3 sequence: CASSPTGWADNEKLFF. In nucleotides, the CDR3 is TGTGCCAGCAGTCCAACCGGGTGGGCAGACAATGAAAAACTGTTTTTT.

In its sample, this clonotype was seen many times. The chain couples TRBV7-2 to TRBJ1-4; D is unresolved. From germline, CDR1 is SGHTA and CDR2 FQGNSA. CDR3 length: 13 residues. Trimming removed 5 bases at V and 8 bases at J, with 12 bases between. CDR3 bases: TGTGCCAGCAGCCCCGGACCCGGGGAAAAACTGTTTTTT. Protein sequence: CASSPGPGEKLFF.

There are many counts of this clonotype. The rearrangement uses TRBV6-2 or TRBV6-3 and TRBJ1-6, with a tentative D call TRBD1 (5 bases). Trimming removed 5 bases at V and 9 bases at J, with 17 bases between. There are 15 residues in the CDR3. Germline CDR1 MNHEY, CDR2 SVGEGT. The CDR3 nucleotides read TGTGCCAGCAGTAACCAGGGCCTCCTAGGTTCACCCCTCCACTTT. Its protein product is CASSNQGLLGSPLHF.

This clonotype was seen only a few times. The chain is built from TRBV28 and TRBJ2-7; D is possibly TRBD1 (6 bases). Trimming left V 7 bases short and J 5 bases short, with 24 bases between. Germline V gene data show CDR1 as MDHEN and CDR2 as SYDVKM. The CDR3 sequence is 16 residues long. CDR3 nucleotides: TGTGCCAGCACCTTGGATACAGGGTGGTCCTACAACGAGCAGTACTTC. This gives the protein CASTLDTGWSYNEQYF.

Worth noting for this clonotype: A much larger clonotype is one base distant, so this may be a read error. This chain uses TRBV2 with TRBJ2-7, with 7 bases fitting TRBD1. From germline, CDR1 is SNHLY and CDR2 FYNNEI. The CDR3 sequence is 16 residues long. The DNA of the CDR3 is TGTGCCGGCAGGCCACCTTTTTGGACAGGTGCCTACGAGCAGTACTTC. Translation gives CAGRPPFWTGAYEQYF.

As to this clonotype: Just one base apart from a much larger clone, this may be a read error. The genes are TRBV3-1 and TRBJ2-3, with a tentative D call TRBD2 (5 bases). CDR1 is LGHDT and CDR2 is YNNKEL in the germline V gene (reference sequence). The CDR3 runs to 13 residues. The CDR3 nucleotides read TGTACCAGCAGCCCCCAAGGGAGCGTTACGCAGTATTTT. Its protein is CTSSPQGSVTQYF.

At least ten counts were recorded for this clonotype. The V gene is TRBV12-3 or TRBV12-4, the J gene TRBJ1-2, with 8 bases fitting TRBD1. Trimming took 3 bases from V and 1 from J; bases not matched to a gene: 1. The CDR3 covers 14 residues. CDR3 DNA sequence: TGTGCCAGCAGTTTGGACAGGGTTAACTATGGCTACACCTTC. Translated: CASSLDRVNYGYTF.

This clonotype was observed at least ten times. V usage is TRBV2 and J usage is TRBJ2-4; D possibly corresponds to TRBD2 (6 bases). Deletions cut 4 bases from V and 7 bases from J, with 14 bases between. Germline-derived CDR1 and CDR2 are SNHLY and FYNNEI. CDR3 size: 14 residues. The CDR3 region has the DNA TGTGCCAGCAGTGGCTCCGGGACTTTCAACATTCAGTACTTC. Its protein product is CASSGSGTFNIQYF.

The V call is TRBV25-1, the J call TRBJ1-1; the D is unclear. From germline, CDR1 is MGHDK and CDR2 SYGVNS. V was shortened by 0 bases and J by 4 bases, with 12 bases between the two germline ends. The CDR3 is 15 amino acids. The CDR3 loop reads CASSEYSTRGTEAFF. CDR3 nucleotides: TGTGCCAGCAGTGAATATTCCACTCGAGGCACTGAAGCTTTCTTT.

This clonotype was seen ten or more times. The chain links TRBV6-4 to TRBJ2-3, with TRBD2 matching 9 bases. The V gene's germline CDR1 is MRHNA and CDR2 SNTAGT. The J segment lost 2 bases and the V segment lost 4 bases, leaving 7 bases of the junction unmatched. The CDR3 spans 16 residues. This CDR3 reads CASSGVAGEATDTQYF. In DNA, the CDR3 is TGTGCCAGCAGTGGGGTAGCGGGAGAAGCCACAGATACGCAGTATTTT.

This clonotype occurred many times. The V call is TRBV12-5, the J call TRBJ2-1; D is perhaps TRBD1 (6 bases). The V end was cut by 6 bases, the J end by 4 bases, with 10 bases between. The CDR3 contains 13 residues. Looked up from germline, CDR1 is LGHNT and CDR2 is FRNRAP. The CDR3: CASGGDKYNEQFF. The CDR3 coding sequence is TGTGCTAGTGGGGGGGACAAATACAATGAGCAGTTCTTC.

The gene calls are TRBV5-1 and TRBJ2-3, with 8 bases fitting TRBD2. Germline V gene data show CDR1 as SGHRS and CDR2 as YFSETQ. CDR3 length: 16 residues. The V gene end was trimmed by 4 bases and the J gene end by 0 bases; junction bases not matched to a gene: 7. The CDR3 bases are TGCGCCAGCAGCGACCGGACTAGCCCCAGCACAGATACGCAGTATTTT. Residues: CASSDRTSPSTDTQYF.

The table lists this clonotype with many counts. This rearrangement joins TRBV18 to TRBJ1-1; no clear D. This CDR3 comprises 16 residues. The V end lost 2 bases, the J end lost 5 bases, and 18 bases lay between the germline ends. CDR1 is KGHSH, CDR2 LQKENI, per germline. This CDR3 reads CASSPSLPSGGTEAFF. The CDR3, as DNA: TGTGCCAGCTCACCATCGTTGCCGAGTGGTGGGACTGAAGCTTTCTTT.